These 16 T cell receptor beta chains share one sample of origin, sequenced in a study of blood T cell repertoires in COVID-19. The table came from immunoSEQ multiplex PCR; TCRdb's copy has only in-frame clones and leaves some out. The sample yields roughly 310,000 clones, about 88% seen once. Sequencing input: PBMCs or T cells enriched from blood (not recorded which). The source is a man in his 60s who had recovered from COVID-19.

The genes are TRBV11-2 and TRBJ2-7; D might be TRBD2 (5 bases). The CDR3 extends over 14 amino acids. V shed 8 bases and J shed 0 bases, with 14 bases lying between them. Germline V gives CDR1 SGHAT, CDR2 FQNNGV. The CDR3 bases are TGTGCCAGCTGTTGGACTCCCGACTCCTACGAGCAGTACTTC. Protein: CASCWTPDSYEQYF.

The gene calls are TRBV25-1 and TRBJ2-1, with TRBD1 matching over 7 bases. V dropped 3 bases and J dropped 4; count of bases not matched to a gene: 9. CDR3 size: 16 residues. Per the germline V gene, CDR1 is MGHDK and CDR2 is SYGVNS. The CDR3 protein is CASSEPGQEMYNEQFF. In DNA form, the CDR3 reads TGTGCCAGCAGTGAGCCCGGACAGGAAATGTACAATGAGCAGTTCTTC.

This clone was counted a single time. V and J are TRBV11-2 and TRBJ1-5; maybe TRBD1 (5 bases). Germline CDR1 reads SGHAT; CDR2 reads FQNNGV. V lost 3 bases and J lost 7, with 10 bases in between. CDR3 size: 13 residues. CDR3 nucleotide sequence: TGTGCCAGCAGCTTGCGAAGGGGCCAGCCCCAGCATTTT. This sequence encodes CASSLRRGQPQHF. Filled out from reference TRBV11-2 and TRBJ1-5, the complete variable domain reads EAGVAQSPRYKIIEKRQSVAFWCNPISGHATLYWYQQILGQGPKLLIQFQNNGVVDDSQLPKDRFSAERLKGVDSTLKIQPAKLEDSAVYLCASSLRRGQPQHFGDGTRLSIL.

The chain joins TRBV7-6 to TRBJ1-5; perhaps TRBD1 as D (6 bases). The CDR3 runs to 15 residues. Germline CDR1 and CDR2: SGHVS and FNYEAQ. V gave up 1 base and J gave up 7 bases, with 14 bases separating them. CDR3 sequence: CASSLDAGARQPQHF. CDR3 sequence (DNA): TGTGCCAGCAGCTTAGATGCGGGGGCAAGGCAGCCCCAGCATTTT.

CDR3 sequence: CASSRGRGNEQFF. For the CDR3, the DNA is TGTGCCAGCAGCCGGGGTCGGGGCAATGAGCAGTTCTTC. The chain recombines TRBV3-1 (or the pseudogene TRBV3-2) with TRBJ2-1; D is possibly TRBD2 (5 bases). The CDR3 is made up of 13 amino acids. The germline V gene encodes CDR1 LGHDT and CDR2 YNNKEL (reference sequence). Trimming removed 4 bases at V and 6 bases at J, with 10 bases between.

V gene TRBV6-5 combines with J gene TRBJ1-6; possible D gene TRBD1, 6 bases. CDR3 length: 14 amino acids. V was pared by 6 bases and J by 3 bases, with 9 bases between. Germline values: CDR1 MNHEY, CDR2 SVGAGI. The CDR3 loop reads CASRKQGYNSPLHF. The CDR3 nucleotides are TGTGCCAGCAGGAAACAGGGCTATAATTCACCCCTCCACTTT.

This chain connects TRBV7-6 to TRBJ1-5, with TRBD1 matching 7 bases. Germline CDR1 and CDR2: SGHVS and FNYEAQ. The CDR3 spans 15 residues. Germline trimming cut 2 bases from V and 4 bases from J; bases unmatched to any gene: 5. This CDR3 reads CASSLYRGPNQPQHF. The CDR3 DNA follows: TGTGCCAGCAGCTTATACAGGGGACCGAATCAGCCCCAGCATTTT.

This sequence joins TRBV6-5 and TRBJ1-5; 8 nucleotides align to TRBD1. J lost 2 bases, V lost 8 bases, and 8 bases had no gene match. Germline assignment: CDR1 MNHEY and CDR2 SVGAGI. The CDR3 sequence is 15 residues long. The CDR3 DNA reads as TGTGCCAGCCGGGCAGGGACAGGAGGCAATCAGCCCCAGCATTTT. Translation gives CASRAGTGGNQPQHF.

The chain employs TRBV7-9 and TRBJ1-4, with 8 bases lining up with TRBD1. Germline CDR1 reads SEHNR; CDR2 reads FQNEAQ (reference sequence). The CDR3 has 15 amino acids. Losses at the gene ends were 2 bases for V and 8 bases for J; bases not matched to a gene: 7. This CDR3 is CASSLSVRGREKLFF. CDR3 nucleotides: TGTGCCAGCAGCTTAAGCGTCAGGGGGCGAGAAAAACTGTTTTTT.

The rearrangement uses TRBV6-1 and TRBJ2-2; the D is unclear. There are 14 residues in the CDR3. Trimming cost V 2 bases and J 8 bases, with 12 bases left between them. Per the germline V gene, CDR1 is MNHNS and CDR2 is SASEGT. The CDR3 here is CASSEQIAEGELFF. The CDR3 DNA reads TGTGCCAGCAGTGAACAGATCGCCGAAGGGGAGCTGTTTTTT.

The chain couples TRBV2 to TRBJ2-7; 11 bases map to TRBD1. This CDR3 is built from 15 residues. Trimming removed 7 bases from V and 2 bases from J; junction bases left unmatched: 7. CDR1 SNHLY and CDR2 FYNNEI come from the germline V gene. CDR3 residues: CASKNPGQGAYEQYF. The DNA for the CDR3 is TGTGCCAGCAAGAACCCGGGACAGGGGGCCTACGAGCAGTACTTC.

The chain combines TRBV7-6 with TRBJ2-1, with 11 nucleotides matching TRBD2. Looked up from germline, CDR1 is SGHVS and CDR2 is FNYEAQ. The V segment lost 4 bases and the J segment 2 bases; nucleotides outside the gene matches: 16. The CDR3 spans 20 residues. The CDR3 here is CASSSSGPIRLAGTYNEQFF. For the CDR3, the DNA is TGTGCCAGCAGCTCTAGCGGCCCCATAAGACTAGCGGGGACCTACAATGAGCAGTTCTTC.

The chain has TRBV5-5 and TRBJ2-7; 10 bases line up with TRBD1. The CDR3 runs 15 residues. The V gene end was trimmed by 2 bases and the J gene end by 2 bases; junction bases not matched to a gene: 4. Germline-derived CDR1 and CDR2 are SGHKS and YYEKEE (reference sequence). CDR3 nucleotide sequence: TGTGCCAGCAGCTTAAGGGACAGGGGCACCTACGAGCAGTACTTC. Translation gives CASSLRDRGTYEQYF.

V usage is TRBV5-1 and J usage is TRBJ2-1, with 7 nucleotides matching TRBD1. V was pared by 4 bases and J by 7 bases, with 11 bases of the junction left unmatched. CDR3 length equals 15 residues. In germline, CDR1 is SGHRS, CDR2 YFSETQ. The DNA of the CDR3 is TGCGCCAGCAGCATAGACAGGGCATACAAAAATGAGCAGTTCTTC. Residues: CASSIDRAYKNEQFF.

The chain has TRBV6-1 and TRBJ2-3; D gene unclear. Trimming cost V 3 bases and J 0 bases, with 4 bases left between them. Germline lookup yields CDR1 MNHNS and CDR2 SASEGT. The CDR3 spans 13 residues. CDR3 amino acids: CASSDISTDTQYF. The CDR3 region has the DNA TGTGCCAGCAGTGATATCAGCACAGATACGCAGTATTTT.

This chain joins TRBV19 and TRBJ2-1; possibly TRBD1 for D (5 bases). Germline CDR1 reads LNHDA; CDR2 reads SQIVND (reference sequence). Trimming left V 7 bases short and J 1 base short, with 14 bases between. The CDR3 spans 15 residues. The CDR3 DNA is TGTGCCAGTAAATTAGAGACAGCGTCCTACAATGAGCAGTTCTTC. Its protein product is CASKLETASYNEQFF.